A selection of T cell receptor beta chains follows, all from one sample in a study of response to subunit inactivated influenza vaccine. TCRdb re-derived calls from the RT-PCR reads in MiXCR, one entry per CDR3 protein. The table includes 650,000 to 800,000 distinct CDR3 sequences, less than 20% detected once. Sequenced material: PBMCs from blood, taken approximately 5 days after vaccination. The receptors here all came from a man aged 45-65 years who received an inactivated influenza vaccine. Each CDR3 is given with its conserved first and last residue. The D gene is left open where the match is weak.

V gene	D gene	J gene	CDR3 protein
TRBV28	-	TRBJ2-5	CASSLFSGRGREGTQYF
TRBV7-9	TRBD2	TRBJ2-1	CASSLTSAAYNEQFF
TRBV24-1	-	TRBJ1-6	CATSDLIGVWNSPLHF
TRBV7-9	TRBD2	TRBJ2-1	CASKMGGGYNEQFF
TRBV5-6	-	TRBJ1-6	CASSFPGSGSPLHF
TRBV20-1	-	TRBJ2-4	CSTQGEGVKNIQYF
TRBV18	-	TRBJ1-4	CASSPTFSSATNEKLFF
TRBV29-1	-	TRBJ2-3	CSVGVDTQYF
TRBV12-3/TRBV12-4	-	TRBJ1-1	CASSRTDYTEAFF
TRBV6-2/TRBV6-3	TRBD2	TRBJ2-1	CASSPFTGLADNEQFF
TRBV3-1	-	TRBJ2-7	CASSQVFYEQYF
TRBV29-1	-	TRBJ1-1	CSVVRPGGAFF
TRBV6-5	-	TRBJ2-5	CASSYSWGEQETQYF
TRBV25-1	-	TRBJ2-5	CASNRQEQETQYF
TRBV6-5	TRBD1	TRBJ2-7	CASSYGTGRYEQYF
TRBV20-1	TRBD2	TRBJ2-7	CSATLVARGGDYEQYF
TRBV12-3/TRBV12-4	TRBD2	TRBJ2-7	CASSFSTGGLSSYEQYF
TRBV12-3/TRBV12-4	-	TRBJ1-1	CASSLSPPGGIAEAFF
TRBV20-1	-	TRBJ2-2	CSARAIGNTGELFF
TRBV4-1	TRBD2	TRBJ2-1	CASSQDTSGTYNEQFF
TRBV28	-	TRBJ2-5	CASTPTAQETQYF
TRBV27	TRBD1	TRBJ2-7	CASSPTRDRFSYEQYF
TRBV30	TRBD1	TRBJ1-1	CAWSEGAGNTEAFF
TRBV6-2/TRBV6-3	-	TRBJ1-5	CASRAGGQPQHF
TRBV5-5	-	TRBJ2-1	CASSLGGGGISYNEQFF
TRBV27	-	TRBJ2-7	CASSLFGGYEQYF
TRBV7-9	-	TRBJ2-3	CASSPRWADTQYF
TRBV6-5	-	TRBJ2-1	CASRLDIPQSNEQFF
TRBV7-3	-	TRBJ1-1	CASSLGPRDGEAFF
TRBV3-1	TRBD2	TRBJ2-7	CASSHLSATSGGYEQYF
TRBV7-9	-	TRBJ1-1	CASSFQAGAEAFF
TRBV7-8	TRBD1	TRBJ2-3	CASSLAGQGGTDTQYF
TRBV29-1	-	TRBJ2-1	CSVGALANEQFF
TRBV28	TRBD2	TRBJ2-6	CASSPGRGGLSSGANVLTF
TRBV5-1	TRBD1	TRBJ2-7	CASSGTGNLYEQYF
TRBV4-3	TRBD2	TRBJ2-1	CASSQERLAGGYNEQFF
TRBV10-3	-	TRBJ2-7	CAISAGTQAYEQYF
TRBV21-1	-	TRBJ2-4	CASSKADLEIQYF
TRBV6-1	-	TRBJ2-7	CASLGTRPLVEQYF
TRBV12-3/TRBV12-4	-	TRBJ1-3	CASNRDIGSGNTIYF
TRBV12-3/TRBV12-4	-	TRBJ2-3	CASSFIPTDTQYF
TRBV3-1	-	TRBJ1-1	CASSQGGRGAFF
TRBV29-1	-	TRBJ1-1	CSVSGRLSMNTEAFF
TRBV4-3	-	TRBJ2-2	CASSQSASRTGELFF
TRBV25-1	-	TRBJ2-2	CASSEGVTGELFF
TRBV7-6	TRBD2	TRBJ2-3	CASSLGYPSGRTSTDTQYF
TRBV5-5	-	TRBJ2-7	CASSRTEGRDSYEQYF
TRBV20-1	TRBD2	TRBJ2-4	CSARSRTSGGLYF
TRBV10-1	-	TRBJ1-6	CASSESTGPLGPLHF
TRBV20-1	-	TRBJ2-1	CSAASGYNEQFF
TRBV20-1	TRBD1	TRBJ1-2	CSAEPGQGGGYTF
TRBV24-1	-	TRBJ1-5	CRGLSNQPQHF